The sequence of this TCR beta chain was determined in a study of PD-1 blockade in mismatch repair-deficient tumors. Overall study results and limits: Rapid post-treatment expansion, then contraction, generally preceding radiologic response, marked tumor-resident clones.

Using immunoSEQ multiplex PCR, the repertoire was profiled, and TCRdb retains in-frame clones only, with some absent. The sample yields about 34,000 clones, around 80% seen once. All patients were mismatch repair deficient, assessed by either PCR or immunohistochemistry. TCR sequencing covered a few patients who responded to pembrolizumab. Germline V gene sequence: CDR1 SNHLY, CDR2 FYNNEI. This CDR3 spans 15 amino acids. V dropped 2 bases and J dropped 0 bases, with 7 bases sitting between them. This clone was observed a single time. Its antigen is undetermined. This TCR was sampled from an adult with mismatch repair-deficient cancer. The genes are TRBV2 and TRBJ1-4; D is unresolved. Sequenced material: PBMCs, taken roughly 6 weeks after starting pembrolizumab. CDR3 amino acids: CASSERYATNEKLFF. The CDR3 DNA sequence: TGTGCCAGCAGTGAACGGTACGCAACTAATGAAAAACTGTTTTTT.